The sequence of this T cell receptor beta chain was determined in a study of T cells expressing NK-cell markers. Study summary: Within the sequenced cohort of eight donors, seven exhibited HCMV seropositivity and one was seronegative. Study results and limitations: For 5 to 7 donors, the dominant NKG2C+ clonotypes made up roughly 1.0-7.0% of their CD8+ T cells.

Germline loops: CDR1 MGHRA, CDR2 YSYEKL. The CDR3 totals 18 residues. With respect to this clonotype: What it binds is unknown.

TCRdb reanalyzed the 5' RACE reads, giving one entry per CDR3 protein sequence and no DNA. This table holds 350,000 to 450,000 distinct CDR3 sequences. Sequenced input: blood T cells: a sorted CD56 or NKG2C T cell subset, CD4+ or CD8+ T cells, or bulk PBMC T cells (not recorded which). The chain has TRBV4-1 and TRBJ2-5; TCRdb's D gene call, TRBD2, goes unchecked for lack of DNA. This TCR came from a man aged 18-75 years in good health. CDR3 protein: CASSQASSASGARETQYF.